These T cell receptor beta chains were read from a single sample in a study of blood T cells in healthy people across ages. One entry per CDR3 protein results from TCRdb running MiXCR on the 5' RACE reads. The data contain some 920,000 distinct CDR3 sequences, roughly 51% of them singletons. Sequencing input: blood. Receptors originate from a woman in her sixties in good health. The CDR3 runs from the conserved cysteine through the conserved F or W. The D gene is left open where the match is weak. Size is stated for part of the rows, as once, few or many counts, or as a class when the clone is expanded.

>TRBD2|TRBJ2-1|TRBV29-1|-
CSVEVPSGSVSSYNEQFF
TGCAGCGTTGAAGTCCCTAGCGGGAGCGTTAGCTCCTACAATGAGCAGTTCTTC
>TRBD2|TRBJ2-1|TRBV20-1|-
CSAIREAVYNEQFF
TGCAGTGCTATACGGGAGGCGGTCTACAATGAGCAGTTCTTC
>-|TRBJ2-5|TRBV20-1|-
CSARDLAGQETQYF
TGCAGTGCTAGAGATCTGGCAGGACAAGAGACCCAGTACTTC
>-|TRBJ1-4|TRBV2|many
CASSAETGRKLFF
TGTGCCAGCAGCGCGGAGACGGGGAGAAAACTGTTTTTT
>-|TRBJ2-3|TRBV2|few
CVKGGASTDTQYF
TGTGTCAAGGGCGGGGCTAGCACAGATACGCAGTATTTT
>-|TRBJ2-2|TRBV11-2|-
CASSGRARELFF
TGTGCCAGCAGCGGCCGGGCCCGGGAGCTGTTTTTT
>-|TRBJ1-4|TRBV10-2|once
CASSATLGGGYNEKLFF
TGCGCCAGCAGCGCCACCCTCGGAGGGGGGTATAATGAAAAACTGTTTTTT
>-|TRBJ1-4|TRBV6-5|few
CASSYSKGETNEKLFF
TGTGCCAGCAGTTACTCTAAGGGGGAAACTAATGAAAAACTGTTTTTT
>-|TRBJ2-7|TRBV12-3/TRBV12-4|-
CASAAGRPSEQYF
TGTGCCAGCGCCGCGGGACGCCCCTCCGAGCAGTACTTC
>-|TRBJ1-5|TRBV12-3/TRBV12-4|-
CASSLAGGAFQPQHF
TGTGCCAGCAGTTTGGCTGGGGGCGCGTTTCAGCCCCAGCATTTT
>TRBD1|TRBJ2-4|TRBV18|-
CASSRDREEQYF
TGTGCCAGCTCACGAGACAGGGAAGAGCAGTACTTC
>-|TRBJ2-3|TRBV7-2|-
CASSSQTRAQYF
TGTGCCAGCAGCTCGCAAACCAGGGCGCAGTATTTT
>TRBD1|TRBJ2-5|TRBV4-2|-
CASSQAGTGGETQYF
TGTGCCAGCAGCCAGGCCGGGACAGGGGGGGAGACCCAGTACTTC
>-|TRBJ2-7|TRBV28|-
CASSEGVRQGMPNEQYF
TGTGCCAGCAGTGAAGGAGTTAGGCAGGGAATGCCCAATGAGCAGTACTTC
>-|TRBJ2-1|TRBV7-6|-
CASSLQGASYNEQFF
TGTGCCAGCAGCTTACAAGGGGCGTCCTACAATGAGCAGTTCTTC
>-|TRBJ2-1|TRBV12-3/TRBV12-4|-
CASSSGRRTHIHNEQFF
TGTGCCAGCAGTTCAGGTAGGAGGACTCACATTCATAATGAGCAGTTCTTC
>TRBD2|TRBJ2-1|TRBV20-1|few
CSALGLVYNEQFF
TGCAGTGCTTTGGGACTAGTTTACAATGAGCAGTTCTTC
>TRBD1|TRBJ2-5|TRBV28|-
CASSGGGTGWETQYF
TGTGCCAGCAGTGGGGGAGGGACAGGGTGGGAGACCCAGTACTTC
>TRBD2|TRBJ2-3|TRBV28|-
CASSLSGRTTDTQYF
TGTGCCAGCAGTTTGTCCGGGAGGACAACAGATACGCAGTATTTT
>TRBD2|TRBJ2-3|TRBV9|-
CASSLDREREGTQYF
TGTGCCAGCAGCCTGGATAGGGAGCGGGAGGGGACGCAGTATTTT
>TRBD2|TRBJ2-5|TRBV9|few
CASNQEGSGRAETQYF
TGTGCCAGCAATCAGGAAGGTAGCGGGAGGGCCGAGACCCAGTACTTC
>-|TRBJ2-3|TRBV4-1|-
CASSADTSTDTQYF
TGCGCCAGCAGCGCGGACACTAGCACAGATACGCAGTATTTT
>-|TRBJ2-4|TRBV24-1|-
CATNRDRRAVQYF
TGTGCCACCAACCGAGACAGGAGGGCAGTTCAGTACTTC
>TRBD2|TRBJ2-7|TRBV20-1|-
CSAAPAGGPQRNEQYF
TGCAGTGCAGCTCCGGCGGGAGGCCCACAAAGGAATGAGCAGTACTTC
>TRBD1|TRBJ2-5|TRBV15|-
CATSIQRGGWETQYF
TGTGCCACCAGCATCCAGCGAGGGGGCTGGGAGACCCAGTACTTC
>TRBD2|TRBJ2-7|TRBV20-1|-
CGASVLLGTSGIYEQYF
TGCGGTGCGAGTGTACTTCTCGGGACTAGCGGGATCTACGAGCAGTACTTC
>-|TRBJ2-1|TRBV29-1|-
CSVEPRDGGYNVQFF
TGCAGCGTTGAACCCCGGGACGGCGGGTACAATGTGCAGTTCTTC
>TRBD2|TRBJ2-7|TRBV10-3|few
CAISPGTSDYEQYF
TGTGCCATCAGTCCCGGGACTAGCGACTACGAGCAGTACTTC
>-|TRBJ1-5|TRBV12-3/TRBV12-4|-
CASSFKGGSNQPQHF
TGTGCCAGCAGTTTTAAGGGCGGGAGCAATCAGCCCCAGCATTTT
>TRBD2|TRBJ2-7|TRBV20-1|-
CSGREGLLSLYEQYF
TGCAGTGGGCGGGAGGGCCTACTCTCTCTCTACGAGCAGTACTTC
>-|TRBJ2-7|TRBV29-1|-
CSVFSLAGNEQYF
TGCAGCGTTTTTTCCCTGGCGGGGAATGAGCAGTACTTC
>TRBD2|TRBJ2-2|TRBV20-1|-
CSAPKPSGANTGELFF
TGCAGTGCCCCGAAACCTAGCGGCGCGAACACCGGGGAGCTGTTTTTT
>-|TRBJ2-7|TRBV5-1|-
CARSSGQSSYEQYF
TGCGCCAGAAGCTCCGGACAAAGCTCCTACGAGCAGTACTTC